The T cell receptor beta chain under discussion was sequenced for a study of T cells after yellow fever vaccination. Study-level results: The CD4 and CD8 compartments had a small share of their clonotypes in common.

Turning to this clonotype: The antigen remains unidentified.

Each CDR3 protein gets one entry after TCRdb re-called the 5' RACE reads with MiXCR. In the table there are some 350,000 distinct CDR3 sequences, around 10% of which are singletons. V dropped 2 bases and J dropped 8; count of bases not matched to a gene: 4. CDR1 and CDR2 from the germline V gene are PRHDT and FYEKMQ (reference sequence). This CDR3 contains 13 residues. The sample consisted of PBMCs, taken on the day of the first yellow fever vaccination. This clonotype originated in a man younger than 35 who received the YFV17D yellow fever vaccine. The rearrangement links TRBV13 to TRBJ2-3; 7 bases fit TRBD2. The CDR3 sequence: CASSLRWGGTQYF. The CDR3 DNA reads as TGTGCCAGCAGCTTACGGTGGGGGGGTACGCAGTATTTT.